A single sample gave rise to the 21 T cell receptor beta chains below, sequenced in a study of CD8+ T cells in alopecia areata. As to treatment: oral pan-JAK inhibitor, 5-10 mg twice daily. In each case, RNA was isolated and then reverse transcribed into cDNA as the sequencing template. Assay: immunoSEQ multiplex PCR; the TCRdb copy retains only in-frame clones and omits some. Of 120,000 or so clones in the sample, about 59% are singletons; the top ten hold around 6%. The source material was CD4+ T cells sorted from blood, sampled at week 4, from a patient treated with tofacitinib. Receptor source: a human donor with alopecia areata.

CDR3 sequence: CASSWGATGNNQPQHF. The DNA of the CDR3 is TGTGCCAGCAGCTGGGGGGCTACAGGAAACAATCAGCCCCAGCATTTT. The chain recombines TRBV5-6 with TRBJ1-5; D may be TRBD1 (6 bases). Germline V lookup: CDR1 SGHDT, CDR2 YYEEEE. The V end lost 3 bases, the J end lost 3 bases, and 16 bases lay between the germline ends. This CDR3 spans 16 amino acids.

The genes are TRBV5-1 and TRBJ2-7, with 7 bases that match TRBD1. Trimming at V came to 1 base and at J to 0 bases, leaving 10 bases not matched to a gene. This CDR3 region has 17 residues. CDR1 and CDR2 (germline): SGHRS, YFSETQ. CDR3 sequence reads: CASSLTSTGTVSYEQYF. The CDR3 nucleotides read TGCGCCAGCAGCTTGACCAGCACCGGGACAGTCTCCTACGAGCAGTACTTC.

The chain recombines TRBV5-1 with TRBJ2-1; 9 bases map to TRBD2. The germline gives CDR1 SGHRS, CDR2 YFSETQ. The CDR3 is 15 amino acids. V lost 4 bases, J lost 9 bases, and 11 bases stayed unmatched. The CDR3 nucleotides are TGCGCCAGCAGCCGAGGGCGGGAGGGCCTGGGTGAGCAGTTCTTC. Amino acids: CASSRGREGLGEQFF.

The rearrangement links TRBV5-5 to TRBJ2-3; 8 nucleotides line up with TRBD1. Germline lookup yields CDR1 SGHKS and CDR2 YYEKEE (reference sequence). The junction had 2 bases not matched to a gene; V was cut back by 3 bases and J by 2 bases. The CDR3 totals 14 residues. The CDR3 nucleotides read TGTGCCAGCAGCTGGGACAGGCACACAGATACGCAGTATTTT. This gives the protein CASSWDRHTDTQYF.

The V gene is TRBV4-2, the J gene TRBJ2-7, with D hard to call. Trimming shortened V by 0 bases and J by 0 bases, and 6 bases separated the two germline ends. CDR1 is LGHNA and CDR2 is YNFKEQ in the germline V gene. The CDR3 extends over 14 amino acids. The CDR3 sequence is CASSQETVSYEQYF. CDR3 nucleotides: TGTGCCAGCAGCCAAGAGACGGTCTCCTACGAGCAGTACTTC.

The V gene is TRBV13, the J gene TRBJ1-1; D call uncertain. Germline V gene lookup returns CDR1 PRHDT and CDR2 FYEKMQ (reference sequence). V was shortened by 3 bases and J by 1 base, with 9 bases between the two germline ends. There are 14 residues in the CDR3. Here the CDR3 reads CASSLDSGNTEAFF. Written as DNA, the CDR3 is TGTGCCAGCAGCTTGGATAGTGGGAACACTGAAGCTTTCTTT.

This clone was counted between two and nine times. This chain joins TRBV6-1 and TRBJ2-1, with D perhaps TRBD1 or TRBD2 (5 bases each). CDR3 length: 15 amino acids. Trimming left V 6 bases short and J 3 bases short, with 15 bases between. Germline CDR1 reads MNHNS; CDR2 reads SASEGT. CDR3 sequence reads: CASRRDAGYYNEQFF. The DNA for the CDR3 is TGTGCCAGCAGGAGGGACGCAGGGTACTACAATGAGCAGTTCTTC.

The chain carries TRBV30 and TRBJ2-1, with unresolved D. This CDR3 is built from 12 residues. Germline V gives CDR1 GTSNPN, CDR2 SVGIG (reference sequence). V was trimmed by 4 bases and J by 5 bases, leaving 9 bases between them. CDR3 in amino acids: CAWNRAHNEQFF. DNA for the CDR3: TGTGCCTGGAACCGGGCCCACAATGAGCAGTTCTTC.

This clone was counted a few times. The rearrangement links TRBV29-1 to TRBJ2-5; no reliable D call. Germline-derived CDR1 and CDR2 are SQVTM and ANQGSEA. The V end lost 2 bases, the J end lost 2 bases, and 0 bases lay between the germline ends. This CDR3 is 10 amino acids long. CDR3 region: CSVEQETQYF. The CDR3 DNA reads as TGCAGCGTTGAACAAGAGACCCAGTACTTC.

On this clone itself: Germline and junction disagree at one end, which may indicate a read error. The chain employs TRBV10-3 and TRBJ1-2, with 11 positions matching TRBD1. The CDR3 contains 15 residues. CDR1 is ENHRY, CDR2 SYGVKD, per germline. CDR3 sequence: CAISEDPGQGDLLGF. The CDR3 nucleotides are TGTGCCATCAGTGAGGATCCGGGACAGGGGGACCTTCTTGGATTC.

The chain is built from TRBV5-1 and TRBJ2-3; TRBD1 is a possible D gene (6 bases). V was shortened by 2 bases and J by 5 bases, with 9 bases between the two germline ends. The CDR3 sequence is 13 residues long. The V gene's germline CDR1 is SGHRS and CDR2 YFSETQ. The CDR3 protein is CASSFPGEDTQYF. DNA for the CDR3: TGCGCCAGCAGCTTCCCAGGGGAAGATACGCAGTATTTT.

The CDR3 DNA reads TGTGCCTGGAGTGTACACAGGGACCTTTCCTACGAGCAGTACTTC. Translated: CAWSVHRDLSYEQYF. The rearrangement uses TRBV30 and TRBJ2-7; a weak D match, TRBD1 (6 bases). Germline values: CDR1 GTSNPN, CDR2 SVGIG (reference sequence). V was trimmed by 0 bases and J by 1 base, leaving 13 bases between them. There are 15 residues in the CDR3.

By share, this clone counts as medium-sized (0.01 to 0.1%). The genes are TRBV6-6 and TRBJ1-3, with TRBD1 matching 7 bases. The CDR3 spans 15 residues. With V trimmed by 6 bases and J by 3 bases, 8 bases remained unmatched. CDR1 is MNHNY and CDR2 is SVGAGI in the germline V gene (reference sequence). This CDR3 is CASRMTGRSGNTIYF. CDR3 bases: TGTGCCAGCAGGATGACAGGGCGCAGTGGAAACACCATATATTTT.

This chain links TRBV29-1 with TRBJ1-5; no clear D gene. Germline loops: CDR1 SQVTM, CDR2 ANQGSEA. The CDR3 covers 14 residues. Trimming took 7 bases from V and 0 from J, leaving 13 bases between them. DNA of the CDR3: TGCAGCGCTAGGCTGGGGAATAGCAATCAGCCCCAGCATTTT. It specifies CSARLGNSNQPQHF.

The rearrangement uses TRBV30 and TRBJ2-1, with D possibly TRBD1 on 6 matching bases. Germline CDR1 GTSNPN, CDR2 SVGIG (reference sequence). V was shortened by 0 bases and J by 4 bases, with 13 bases between the two germline ends. The CDR3 length is 15 residues. The CDR3 region has the DNA TGTGCCTGGAGTGTCGGTCAGGGGATGTACAATGAGCAGTTCTTC. The encoded protein is CAWSVGQGMYNEQFF.

The chain employs TRBV5-6 and TRBJ2-1, with D perhaps matching TRBD1 (6 bases). Germline CDR1 SGHDT, CDR2 YYEEEE. Trimming cost V 0 bases and J 5 bases, with 15 bases left between them. The CDR3 consists of 16 residues. The CDR3 DNA is TGTGCCAGCAGCTTGGACCCCCAGGGGACCCACAATGAGCAGTTCTTC. Protein sequence: CASSLDPQGTHNEQFF. Variable domain in full (rest from reference TRBV5-6 and TRBJ2-1): DAGVTQSPTHLIKTRGQQVTLRCSPKSGHDTVSWYQQALGQGPQFIFQYYEEEERQRGNFPDRFSGHQFPNYSSELNVNALLLGDSALYLCASSLDPQGTHNEQFFGPGTRLTVL.

The genes are TRBV29-1 and TRBJ1-4, with D uncertain. CDR1 and CDR2 from the germline V gene are SQVTM and ANQGSEA. The CDR3 loop spans 14 amino acids. V was pared by 6 bases and J by 7 bases, with 18 bases between. CDR3 loop: CSVLRGGSGEKLFF. The DNA for the CDR3 is TGCAGCGTCCTAAGAGGTGGTAGTGGTGAAAAACTGTTTTTT.

This chain links TRBV29-1 with TRBJ1-1, with a weak D call TRBD1 (6 bases). This CDR3 spans 12 amino acids. Between the trimmed V and J ends, which lost 7 bases and 10 bases, there was a span of 19 bases. The germline V gene has CDR1 SQVTM and CDR2 ANQGSEA. The CDR3 DNA is TGCAGCGCGGGATGGACAGACGGGACAGCTTTCTTT. It is translated as CSAGWTDGTAFF.

The sample holds a few counts of this clone. The chain joins TRBV7-9 to TRBJ1-2; 8 bases match TRBD1. The CDR3 length is 13 residues. Germline loops: CDR1 SEHNR, CDR2 FQNEAQ (reference sequence). The V segment lost 9 bases and the J segment 7 bases; nucleotides outside the gene matches: 10. CDR3 amino acids: CASSGQGRSGYTF. DNA of the CDR3: TGTGCCAGTAGTGGACAGGGTCGGTCTGGCTACACCTTC.

The chain has TRBV29-1 and TRBJ2-2, with D perhaps matching TRBD1 (6 bases). From germline, CDR1 is SQVTM and CDR2 ANQGSEA. The CDR3 length is 16 residues. The V and J ends lost 7 bases and 7 bases respectively, with 25 bases between them. The CDR3 DNA is TGCAGCGCCTCGCGAAAAACAGGGACCTGGGGCGGGGAGCTGTTTTTT. It yields the protein CSASRKTGTWGGELFF.

This chain uses TRBV9 with TRBJ2-6; 7 bases match TRBD1. This CDR3 has 15 residues. CDR1 and CDR2 from the germline V gene are SGDLS and YYNGEE. With V trimmed by 3 bases and J by 2 bases, 2 bases remained unmatched. CDR3: CASSATGAGANVLTF. The CDR3 nucleotides read TGTGCCAGCAGCGCCACAGGGGCTGGGGCCAACGTCCTGACTTTC.